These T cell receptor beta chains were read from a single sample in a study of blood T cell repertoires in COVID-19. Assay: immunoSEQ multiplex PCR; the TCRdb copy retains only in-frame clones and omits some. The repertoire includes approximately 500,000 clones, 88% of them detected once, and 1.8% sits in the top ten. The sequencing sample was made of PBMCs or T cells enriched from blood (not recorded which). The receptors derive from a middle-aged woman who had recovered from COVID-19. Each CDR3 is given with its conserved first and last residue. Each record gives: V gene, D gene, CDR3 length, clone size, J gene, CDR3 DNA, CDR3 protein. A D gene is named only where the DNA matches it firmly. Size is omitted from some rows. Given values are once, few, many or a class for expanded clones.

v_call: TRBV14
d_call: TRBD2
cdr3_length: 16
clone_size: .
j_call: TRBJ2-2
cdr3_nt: TGTGCCAGCAGCCCCCAGCTAGCGGCGAACACCGGGGAGCTGTTTTTT
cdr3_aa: CASSPQLAANTGELFF

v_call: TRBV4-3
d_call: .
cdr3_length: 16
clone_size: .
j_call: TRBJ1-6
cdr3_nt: TGCGCCAGCAGCCAAGATCGTTATAGGGGTGGTTCACCCCTCCACTTT
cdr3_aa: CASSQDRYRGGSPLHF

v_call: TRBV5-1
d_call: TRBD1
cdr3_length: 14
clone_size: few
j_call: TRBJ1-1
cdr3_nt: TGCGCCAGCAGTCGGGACAGGAGAGGCACTGAAGCTTTCTTT
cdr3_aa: CASSRDRRGTEAFF

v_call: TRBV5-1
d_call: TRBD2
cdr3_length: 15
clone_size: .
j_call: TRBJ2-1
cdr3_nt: TGCGCCAGCAGCCAGGGACTACTCCGGAGCAATGAGCAGTTCTTC
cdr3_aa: CASSQGLLRSNEQFF

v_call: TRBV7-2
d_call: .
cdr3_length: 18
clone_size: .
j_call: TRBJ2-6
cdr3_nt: TGTGCCAGCAGCGTTACAGGAACAGCGAACTCTGGGGCCAACGTCCTGACTTTC
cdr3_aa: CASSVTGTANSGANVLTF

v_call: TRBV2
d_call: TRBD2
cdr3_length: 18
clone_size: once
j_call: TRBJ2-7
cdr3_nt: TGTGCCAGCAGTCAGGGACTAGCGGGAGTACGTCCCGGCGACGAGCAGTACTTC
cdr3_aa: CASSQGLAGVRPGDEQYF

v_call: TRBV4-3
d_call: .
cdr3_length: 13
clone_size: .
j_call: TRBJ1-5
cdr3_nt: TGCGCCAGCAGCCAGGTACTAGATCAGCCCCAGCATTTT
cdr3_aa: CASSQVLDQPQHF

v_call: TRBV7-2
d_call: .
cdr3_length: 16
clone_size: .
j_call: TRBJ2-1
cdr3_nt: TGTGCCAGCAGCTTAGTTGGCGGTACAACCTACAATGAGCAGTTCTTC
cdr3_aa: CASSLVGGTTYNEQFF

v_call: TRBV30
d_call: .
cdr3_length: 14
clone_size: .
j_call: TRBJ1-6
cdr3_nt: TGTGCCTGGAGTGAGACAGCCTATAATTCACCCCTCCACTTT
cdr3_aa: CAWSETAYNSPLHF

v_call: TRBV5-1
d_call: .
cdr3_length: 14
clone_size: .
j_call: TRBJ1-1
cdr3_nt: TGCGCAAGAGCAGGTAGGATGATGAACACTGAAGCTTTCTTT
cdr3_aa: CARAGRMMNTEAFF

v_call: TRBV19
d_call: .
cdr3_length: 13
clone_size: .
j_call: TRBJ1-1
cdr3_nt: TGTGCCAGTAGTATGGCAGAGGCCACTGAAGCTTTCTTT
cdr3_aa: CASSMAEATEAFF

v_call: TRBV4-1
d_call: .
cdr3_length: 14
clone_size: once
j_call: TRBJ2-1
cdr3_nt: TGCGCCAGCAGCCAACCGACTAGATACAATGAGCAGTTCTTC
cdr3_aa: CASSQPTRYNEQFF

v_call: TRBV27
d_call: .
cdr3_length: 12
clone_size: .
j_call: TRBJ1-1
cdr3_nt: TGTGCCAGCAGTTTCCAAGGAGGTGAAGCTTTCTTT
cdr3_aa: CASSFQGGEAFF

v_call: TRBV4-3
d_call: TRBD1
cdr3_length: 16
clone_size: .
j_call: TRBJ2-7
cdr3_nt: TGCGCCAGCAGCCAAGAAGGGACAGATTCTTCCTACGAGCAGTACTTC
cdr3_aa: CASSQEGTDSSYEQYF

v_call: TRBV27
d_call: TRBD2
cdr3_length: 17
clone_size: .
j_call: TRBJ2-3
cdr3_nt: TGTGCCAGCAGTTATGCACCGACTAGCGGGAGCGCAGATACGCAGTATTTT
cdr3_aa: CASSYAPTSGSADTQYF

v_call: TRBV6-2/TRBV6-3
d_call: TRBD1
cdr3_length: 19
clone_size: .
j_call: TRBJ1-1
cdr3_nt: TGTGCCAGCAGTTACCCAGAGACAGGGGGCTACTCCATGAACACTGAAGCTTTCTTT
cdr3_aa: CASSYPETGGYSMNTEAFF

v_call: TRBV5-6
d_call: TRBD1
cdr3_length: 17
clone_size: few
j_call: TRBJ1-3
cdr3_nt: TGTGCCAGCAGCGAGAAGGGACAGTTAACTTCTGGAAACACCATATATTTT
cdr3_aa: CASSEKGQLTSGNTIYF

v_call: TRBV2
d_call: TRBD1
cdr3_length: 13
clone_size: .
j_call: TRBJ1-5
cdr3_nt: TGTGCCAGCACCGGACAGGGGGCTCAGCCCCAGCATTTT
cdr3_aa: CASTGQGAQPQHF

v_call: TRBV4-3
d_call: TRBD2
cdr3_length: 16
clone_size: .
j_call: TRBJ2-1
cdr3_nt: TGCGCCAGCAGCCAAGGCACTAGCGGGAGTTCGGATGAGCAGTTCTTC
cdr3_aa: CASSQGTSGSSDEQFF

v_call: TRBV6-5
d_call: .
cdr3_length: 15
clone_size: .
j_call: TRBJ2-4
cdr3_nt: TGTGCCAGCAGTTACTCGGGCTTAGCCAAAAACATTCAGTACTTC
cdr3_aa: CASSYSGLAKNIQYF

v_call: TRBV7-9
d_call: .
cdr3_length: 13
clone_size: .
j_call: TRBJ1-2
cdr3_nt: TGTGCCAGCAGCTTAGCCCAGATTTATGGCTACACCTTC
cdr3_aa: CASSLAQIYGYTF

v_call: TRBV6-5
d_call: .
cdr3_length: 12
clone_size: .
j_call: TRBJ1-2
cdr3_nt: TGTGCCAGCGGATCCGGGACAAGAGGCTACACCTTC
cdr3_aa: CASGSGTRGYTF

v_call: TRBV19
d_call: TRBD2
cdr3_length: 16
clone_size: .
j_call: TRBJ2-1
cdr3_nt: TGTGCCAGTAGTAGAATAGCGGGAAGCTCCTACAATGAGCAGTTCTTC
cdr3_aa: CASSRIAGSSYNEQFF

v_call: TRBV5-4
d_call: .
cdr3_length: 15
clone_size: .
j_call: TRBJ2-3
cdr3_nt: TGTGCCAGCAGCTTGGCAGGGGACAGCACAGATACGCAGTATTTT
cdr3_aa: CASSLAGDSTDTQYF

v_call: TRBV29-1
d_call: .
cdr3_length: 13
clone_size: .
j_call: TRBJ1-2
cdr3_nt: TGCAGCGTCGTAAGAGCCCCAAGCTATGGCTACACCTTC
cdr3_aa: CSVVRAPSYGYTF

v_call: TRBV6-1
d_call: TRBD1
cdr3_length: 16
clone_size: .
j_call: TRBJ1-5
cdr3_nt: TGTGCCAGCAGTGAAGCACCGGGACAGGGACAGTGGCCCCAGCATTTT
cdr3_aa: CASSEAPGQGQWPQHF

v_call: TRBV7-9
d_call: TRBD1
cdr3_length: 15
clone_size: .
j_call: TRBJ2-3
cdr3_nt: TGTGCCAGCAGCCCAGACAGGGGCCGCGCAGATACGCAGTATTTT
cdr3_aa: CASSPDRGRADTQYF

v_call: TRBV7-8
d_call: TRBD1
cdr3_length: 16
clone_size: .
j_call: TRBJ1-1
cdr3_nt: TGTGCCAGCAGCGCTGGGACAGTTATCATGAACACTGAAGCTTTCTTT
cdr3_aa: CASSAGTVIMNTEAFF

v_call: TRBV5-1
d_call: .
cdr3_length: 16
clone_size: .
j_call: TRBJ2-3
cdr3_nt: TGCGCCAGCTTTATGGCGTCCGGGAGTTCCACAGATACGCAGTATTTT
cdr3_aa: CASFMASGSSTDTQYF

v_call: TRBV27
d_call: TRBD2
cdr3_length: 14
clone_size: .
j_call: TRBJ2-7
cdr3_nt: TGTGCCAGCAGTCAGAGGACTAGCCGGGCCGAGCAGTACTTC
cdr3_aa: CASSQRTSRAEQYF

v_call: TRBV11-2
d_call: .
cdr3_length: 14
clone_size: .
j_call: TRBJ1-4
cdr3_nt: TGTGCCAGCAGCTTAGGGCAGGGAGGGGAAAAACTGTTTTTT
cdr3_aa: CASSLGQGGEKLFF

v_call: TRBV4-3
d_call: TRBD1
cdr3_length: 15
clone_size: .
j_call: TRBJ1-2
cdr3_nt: TGCGCCAGCAGCCAGGGACAGGCGCGAGGCTATGGCTACACCTTC
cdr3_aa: CASSQGQARGYGYTF

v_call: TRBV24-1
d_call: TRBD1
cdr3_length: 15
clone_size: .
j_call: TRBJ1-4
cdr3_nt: TGTGCCACCAGTGCCCGGACAGGCGTCAATGAAAAACTGTTTTTT
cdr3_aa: CATSARTGVNEKLFF

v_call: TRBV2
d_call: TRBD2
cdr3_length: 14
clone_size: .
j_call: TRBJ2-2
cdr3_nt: TGTGCCAGCAGCCCATCGGGGGGGACCGGGGAGCTGTTTTTT
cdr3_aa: CASSPSGGTGELFF

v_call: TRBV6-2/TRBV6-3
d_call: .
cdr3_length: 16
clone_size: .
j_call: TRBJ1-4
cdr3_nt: TGTGCCAGCAGTTACCCGCGGACAGTTACTAATGAAAAACTGTTTTTT
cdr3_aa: CASSYPRTVTNEKLFF

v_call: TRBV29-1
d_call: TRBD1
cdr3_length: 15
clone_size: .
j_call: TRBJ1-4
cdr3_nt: TGCAGCGTCGGACAGGGGAGATCAACTAATGAAAAACTGTTTTTT
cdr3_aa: CSVGQGRSTNEKLFF

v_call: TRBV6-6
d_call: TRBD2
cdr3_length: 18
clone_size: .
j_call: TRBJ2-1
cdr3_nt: TGTGCCAGCAGCCGAGCCCGGACTAGCGGGAGTTCCTACAATGAGCAGTTCTTC
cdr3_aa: CASSRARTSGSSYNEQFF

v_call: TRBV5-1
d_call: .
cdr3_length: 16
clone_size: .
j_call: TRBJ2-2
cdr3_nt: TGCGCCAGCAGCTTGGCCGTACATACGAACACCGGGGAGCTGTTTTTT
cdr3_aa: CASSLAVHTNTGELFF

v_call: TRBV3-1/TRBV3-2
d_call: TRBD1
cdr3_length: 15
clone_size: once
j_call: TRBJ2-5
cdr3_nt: TGTGCCAGCAGCCAATATGGGGACAGCGAGGAGACCCAGTACTTC
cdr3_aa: CASSQYGDSEETQYF

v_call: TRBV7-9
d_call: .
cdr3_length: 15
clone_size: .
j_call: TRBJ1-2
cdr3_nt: TGTGCCAGCAGCTTAGCGGCAGGGCCTAACTATGGCTACACCTTC
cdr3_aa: CASSLAAGPNYGYTF

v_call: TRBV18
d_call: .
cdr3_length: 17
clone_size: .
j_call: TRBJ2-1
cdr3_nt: TGTGCCAGCTCACCGCTCTTAGCGGTAGGTGTCTACAATGAGCAGTTCTTC
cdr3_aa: CASSPLLAVGVYNEQFF

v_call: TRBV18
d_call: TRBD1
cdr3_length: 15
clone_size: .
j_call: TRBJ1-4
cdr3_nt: TGTGCCAGCTCACCTCCGGACAGGGCGAATGAAAAACTGTTTTTT
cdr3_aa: CASSPPDRANEKLFF